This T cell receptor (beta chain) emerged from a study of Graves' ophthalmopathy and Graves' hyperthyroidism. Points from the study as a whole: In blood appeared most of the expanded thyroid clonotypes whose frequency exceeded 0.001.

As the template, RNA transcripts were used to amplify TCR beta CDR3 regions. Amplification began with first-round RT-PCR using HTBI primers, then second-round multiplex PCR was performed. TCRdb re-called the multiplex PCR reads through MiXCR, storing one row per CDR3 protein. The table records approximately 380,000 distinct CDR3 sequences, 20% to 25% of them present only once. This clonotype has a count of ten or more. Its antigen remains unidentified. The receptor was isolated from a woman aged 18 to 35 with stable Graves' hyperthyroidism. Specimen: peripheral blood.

The CDR3 protein is CASTTMRPTRTQYF. The CDR3 DNA reads as TGTGCCAGCACCACGATGAGGCCGACGAGGACCCAGTACTTC. The chain combines TRBV6-1 with TRBJ2-5; D uncertain. V was trimmed by 7 bases and J by 7 bases, leaving 19 bases between them. Germline CDR1 MNHNS, CDR2 SASEGT. This CDR3 is built from 14 residues.